A single T cell receptor beta chain is shown here with its context. What it binds is not known. Primers used in a second PCR of about 7 to 12 cycles were a sample-barcoded 5' primer and a J-beta primer mix. TCRdb called the 5' RACE reads again in MiXCR, with one record for every CDR3 protein. The table lists about 930,000 distinct CDR3 sequences, 29% of them singletons. The data stem from a study of blood T cells in healthy people across ages. Broader study findings: It was held that diversity estimates obtained from one million T cells represented underestimates.

The CDR3 sequence is 16 residues long. V lost 1 base and J 5 bases, leaving 17 bases between the germline ends. Germline CDR1 MDHEN, CDR2 SYDVKM. The data also belong to a second study, concerning T cells of mothers and their children.

This clonotype was sampled from a woman aged 40 to 50 in good health. The J gene is TRBJ1-1, the V gene TRBV28; D remains ambiguous. Material for sequencing was blood. The CDR3 here is CASSLFLRRAPTEAFF. Written as DNA, the CDR3 is TGTGCCAGCAGTTTATTTTTGAGGAGGGCGCCGACTGAAGCTTTCTTT. The full variable domain, in which reference TRBV28 and TRBJ1-1 provide the parts outside the CDR3, is DVKVTQSSRYLVKRTGEKVFLECVQDMDHENMFWYRQDPGLGLRLIYFSYDVKMKEKGDIPEGYSVSREKKERFSLILESASTNQTSMYLCASSLFLRRAPTEAFFGQGTRLTVV.